Reported below is one T cell receptor (beta chain). Other DNA variants within this sample encode the same CDR3. Original handling: Cell counts per sample came from amplifying reference gene primers. Generated by immunoSEQ multiplex PCR, the TCRdb table keeps only in-frame clones and is missing some. V and J calls and clone size come straight from that table; D and trimming were deduced from the DNA. The sample yields roughly 190,000 clones, around four fifths seen once. This sample was included in a study of blood T cell repertoires in COVID-19. About the study: Samples taken during acute and convalescent COVID-19 were collected in the United States, Italy and Spain. T cells, B-cell-depleted T cells, or PBMCs supplied cDNA or gDNA.

The CDR3 runs 13 residues. V was cut by 6 bases and J by 0 bases, with 6 bases left in between. The germline CDR1 and CDR2 sequences are LNHDA and SQIVND (reference sequence). The chain has TRBV19 and TRBJ1-3, with D unresolved. The sequence was obtained from a woman aged 40 to 55 with acute or convalescent COVID-19. The sequencing sample was made of peripheral blood. The DNA for the CDR3 is TGTGCCAGTAGACCCAGCTCTGGAAACACCATATATTTT. Residues: CASRPSSGNTIYF.